This TCR beta chain was observed in a study of shared clonotypes between healthy human individuals. Generated by immunoSEQ multiplex PCR, the TCRdb table keeps only in-frame clones and is missing some. The sample consists of around 980,000 clones, 78% of them appearing once. Germline values: CDR1 GTSNPN, CDR2 SVGIG (reference sequence). The CDR3 runs to 10 residues. Trimming left V 5 bases short and J 6 bases short, with 6 bases between. The TCR sequence derives from a man aged 18-30 years in good health. Some clones in this sample may be carry-over from other donors' samples. The material sequenced was memory CD4+ T cells from PBMCs. Subset noted: CD45RA-negative fraction. This chain connects TRBV30 to TRBJ2-3, with a possible D match to TRBD2 (5 bases). The CDR3 DNA reads TGTGCCTGGTCGGGGGATACGCAGTATTTT. It yields the protein CAWSGDTQYF.